What follows are 23 T cell receptor beta chains derived from one specimen sequenced in a study of CD8+CD57+ T cells in acquired aplastic anemia. Genomic DNA, the template, was used for profiling of the TCR beta VDJ and CDR3. TCRdb redid the calling of the reads with MiXCR, one entry per CDR3 protein. The data contain approximately 180,000 distinct CDR3 sequences, over 40% of them singletons. Sequenced patients had shown CD8+CD57+ cell expansion by flow cytometry. Sequenced: sorted CD4+, CD8+, or CD8+CD57+ T cells (not recorded which) from PBMCs. The source of these receptors is a human donor with aplastic anemia.

This clonotype was detected ten times or more. The chain is built from TRBV2 and TRBJ2-2; TRBD2 matches at 14 bases. V lost 6 bases to trimming and J lost 1 base; unmatched junction nucleotides: 4. Germline CDR1 SNHLY, CDR2 FYNNEI. CDR3 length: 17 amino acids. CDR3 in DNA: TGTGCCAGCAGGATGGGACTAGCGGGAGTGAACACCGGGGAGCTGTTTTTT. This translates into CASRMGLAGVNTGELFF.

This clonotype was counted many times. V usage is TRBV6-1 and J usage is TRBJ1-5, with D unresolved. Germline lookup yields CDR1 MNHNS and CDR2 SASEGT. V lost 2 bases to trimming and J lost 7 bases, with 9 bases between them. The CDR3 runs to 13 residues. CDR3 bases: TGTGCCAGCAGTGAAACGCGGCAGCAGCCCCAGCATTTT. This sequence encodes CASSETRQQPQHF.

This clonotype was seen repeatedly, ten times or more. The rearrangement links TRBV9 to TRBJ2-2; tentatively, D is TRBD2 (6 bases). Germline CDR1 and CDR2: SGDLS and YYNGEE. The CDR3 consists of 14 residues. V was trimmed by 0 bases and J by 6 bases, leaving 9 bases between them. In DNA form, the CDR3 reads TGTGCCAGCAGCGTAGGTCTAGCGCCCGGGGAGCTGTTTTTT. Amino acid sequence: CASSVGLAPGELFF.

The V gene is TRBV30, the J gene TRBJ2-1; tentative D call: TRBD2 (6 bases). V was cut by 0 bases and J by 4 bases, with 13 bases left in between. CDR3 length: 15 residues. Germline-derived CDR1 and CDR2 are GTSNPN and SVGIG (reference sequence). CDR3 nucleotides: TGTGCCTGGAGTGTACGGGGGAGAGAGTACAATGAGCAGTTCTTC. Protein sequence: CAWSVRGREYNEQFF. The variable domain in full, completed from reference TRBV30 and TRBJ2-1, reads SQTIHQWPATLVQPVGSPLSLECTVEGTSNPNLYWYRQAAGRGLQLLFYSVGIGQISSEVPQNLSASRPQDRQFILSSKKLLLSDSGFYLCAWSVRGREYNEQFFGPGTRLTVL.

This clonotype was counted many times. The chain links TRBV11-2 to TRBJ2-6; 7 positions agree with TRBD1. CDR1 and CDR2 from the germline V gene are SGHAT and FQNNGV. The CDR3 is made up of 18 amino acids. V trimming: 4 bases; J trimming: 0 bases; junction bases outside the gene matches: 9. This CDR3 is CASSSSGTVNSGANVLTF. The CDR3 DNA sequence: TGTGCCAGCAGCTCATCCGGGACAGTAAACTCTGGGGCCAACGTCCTGACTTTC.

The chain combines TRBV20-1 with TRBJ2-7; 7 bases match TRBD1. The CDR3 covers 13 residues. After removal of 1 base from V and 1 base from J, the junction contained 1 base not matched to a gene. CDR1 DFQATT and CDR2 SNEGSKA come from the germline V gene (reference sequence). The CDR3 region has the DNA TGCAGTGCTAGAGGGACAGGTTCCTACGAGCAGTACTTC. This codes for CSARGTGSYEQYF.

This chain connects TRBV10-3 to TRBJ2-7; D is possibly TRBD1 (6 bases). CDR3 length: 15 residues. V shed 4 bases and J shed 5 bases, with 18 bases lying between them. Germline V CDR1 and CDR2: ENHRY, SYGVKD. In DNA, the CDR3 is TGTGCCATCAGTGGAAACACAGGGACGATTGACGAGCAGTACTTC. Its protein is CAISGNTGTIDEQYF.

In the case of this clonotype: One junction end disagrees with the germline gene, perhaps due to a read error. This rearrangement joins TRBV10-3 to TRBJ2-5, with 9 nucleotides matching TRBD1. The CDR3 totals 15 residues. Germline CDR1 reads ENHRY; CDR2 reads SYGVKD. The CDR3 is CAIRNWTGVRETPYF. CDR3 bases: TGTGCCATCCGAAACTGGACAGGGGTGCGTGAGACCCCGTACTTC.

This clonotype was counted between two and nine times. The chain carries TRBV7-4 and TRBJ2-3; no definite D call. The germline V gene has CDR1 SGHVT and CDR2 SQSDAQ. Trimming stripped 5 bases from V and 5 bases from J, with 11 bases between. This CDR3 comprises 13 residues. The CDR3 bases are TGTGCCAGCAGCCGAGGATCGGTAGATACGCAGTATTTT. Translation gives CASSRGSVDTQYF.

This clonotype has at least ten counts. V and J are TRBV7-9 and TRBJ2-1, with 9 bases matching TRBD2. This CDR3 has 15 amino acids. Germline V CDR1 and CDR2: SEHNR, FQNEAQ (reference sequence). V trimming: 5 bases; J trimming: 7 bases; junction bases outside the gene matches: 9. The CDR3 is CASSPRGTSQNEQFF. The CDR3 region has the DNA TGTGCCAGCAGCCCACGAGGGACTAGCCAGAATGAGCAGTTCTTC.

This clonotype appeared a few times. The DNA for the CDR3 is TGCAGCGTCGCGGGACAGGGGGCTTCCACCAATGAGCAGTTCTTC. Protein: CSVAGQGASTNEQFF. This chain connects TRBV29-1 to TRBJ2-1, with 12 bases aligning to TRBD1. Trimming removed 6 bases from V and 6 bases from J; junction bases left unmatched: 9. The CDR3 sequence is 15 residues long. CDR1 and CDR2 from the germline V gene are SQVTM and ANQGSEA.

This chain connects TRBV20-1 to TRBJ1-1, with 9 bases that match TRBD1. The ends lost 6 bases at V and 1 base at J; junction bases unmatched: 3. The CDR3 contains 13 residues. Looked up from germline, CDR1 is DFQATT and CDR2 is SNEGSKA (reference sequence). As DNA, the CDR3 is TGCAGTGCCCTGACAGGGGGGAACACTGAAGCTTTCTTT. It translates to CSALTGGNTEAFF.

The chain combines TRBV6-5 with TRBJ1-2, with D perhaps TRBD1 (5 bases). The CDR3 has 15 amino acids. Germline assignment: CDR1 MNHEY and CDR2 SVGAGI. Between the trimmed V and J ends, which lost 4 bases and 0 bases, there was a span of 12 bases. CDR3 sequence: CASSFSTDANYGYTF. In DNA form, the CDR3 reads TGTGCCAGCAGTTTCTCGACAGACGCTAACTATGGCTACACCTTC.

This clonotype was seen only a few times. The chain links TRBV3-1 to TRBJ2-3; D is ambiguous. V lost 0 bases to trimming and J lost 1 base, with 8 bases between them. The CDR3 is made up of 15 amino acids. Germline V gene sequence: CDR1 LGHDT, CDR2 YNNKEL (reference sequence). The CDR3: CASSQETPGTDTQYF. DNA for the CDR3: TGTGCCAGCAGCCAAGAAACTCCGGGCACAGATACGCAGTATTTT.

The CDR3 loop reads CASRATVYEQYF. The CDR3 DNA sequence: TGTGCCAGCAGGGCTACAGTGTACGAGCAGTACTTC. The gene calls are TRBV12-3 or TRBV12-4 and TRBJ2-7; D ambiguous. This CDR3 comprises 12 residues. V was pared by 6 bases and J by 4 bases, with 10 bases between.

As for this clonotype: One end of the junction fails to match germline, which may point to a read error. The chain combines TRBV15 with TRBJ2-7, with 9 bases matching TRBD1. This CDR3 is built from 14 residues. Germline values: CDR1 LNHNV, CDR2 YYDKDF (reference sequence). In DNA, the CDR3 is TGTGCCACCAGCGGAGACAGGGGGACCTACGAGCAGTACTTC. Translating gives CATSGDRGTYEQYF.

The chain combines TRBV10-3 with TRBJ2-5, with 9 nucleotides matching TRBD2. After removal of 11 bases from V and 5 bases from J, the junction contained 9 bases not matched to a gene. The CDR3 has 13 amino acids. CDR1 ENHRY and CDR2 SYGVKD come from the germline V gene. CDR3 sequence reads: CAVGTSSFETQYF. The CDR3, as DNA: TGTGCCGTCGGGACTAGCTCGTTTGAGACCCAGTACTTC.

In its sample, this clonotype was seen once. The rearrangement links TRBV2 to TRBJ2-3, with 9 positions matching TRBD2. The germline V gene has CDR1 SNHLY and CDR2 FYNNEI. J lost 7 bases, V lost 5 bases, and 16 bases had no gene match. The CDR3 contains 17 residues. CDR3 bases: TGTGCCAGCAGTATCCCCGGTGGCGGGAGGGCCCAGCATACGCAGTATTTT. This sequence encodes CASSIPGGGRAQHTQYF.

At least ten counts were recorded for this clonotype. The CDR3 sequence: CASSPGTRGDTQYF. In nucleotides, the CDR3 is TGTGCCAGCAGCCCCGGAACTCGCGGCGATACGCAGTATTTT. This chain joins TRBV5-5 and TRBJ2-3; D uncertain. CDR1 and CDR2 (germline): SGHKS, YYEKEE (reference sequence). V was trimmed by 4 bases and J by 6 bases, leaving 15 bases between them. CDR3 length: 14 residues.

This clonotype was recorded many times. The CDR3 sequence is CASSLSGTRLSYNEQFF. The DNA of the CDR3 is TGCGCCAGCAGCTTGAGCGGGACTCGACTGTCCTACAATGAGCAGTTCTTC. The chain links TRBV5-1 to TRBJ2-1, with TRBD2 matching 7 bases. This CDR3 spans 17 amino acids. CDR1 and CDR2 from the germline V gene are SGHRS and YFSETQ. Trimming at V came to 1 base and at J to 1 base, leaving 8 bases not matched to a gene.

The chain uses TRBV3-1 and TRBJ1-2; D not resolved. The CDR3 is made up of 14 amino acids. Looked up from germline, CDR1 is LGHDT and CDR2 is YNNKEL (reference sequence). Trimming shortened V by 0 bases and J by 4 bases, and 9 bases separated the two germline ends. CDR3 coding DNA: TGTGCCAGCAGCCAAGATCTCTCGCCCTATGGCTACACCTTC. This encodes CASSQDLSPYGYTF.

The V call is TRBV29-1, the J call TRBJ1-3; TRBD1 agrees at 8 bases. Germline assignment: CDR1 SQVTM and CDR2 ANQGSEA. The CDR3 runs to 15 residues. With 3 bases clipped from V and 0 bases from J, the junction kept 4 bases outside the gene matches. The CDR3 spells CSVEGQALSGNTIYF. CDR3 in DNA: TGCAGCGTTGAGGGACAGGCTCTCTCTGGAAACACCATATATTTT.

V is TRBV7-6 and J is TRBJ2-1, with TRBD1 as a possible D gene (5 bases). CDR1 is SGHVS, CDR2 FNYEAQ, per germline. V was clipped by 4 bases and J by 8 bases, with 12 bases between them. The CDR3 is 13 residues long. CDR3 in DNA: TGTGCCAGCAGCTCCTTGCAGGGATATGAGCAGTTCTTC. Protein product: CASSSLQGYEQFF.